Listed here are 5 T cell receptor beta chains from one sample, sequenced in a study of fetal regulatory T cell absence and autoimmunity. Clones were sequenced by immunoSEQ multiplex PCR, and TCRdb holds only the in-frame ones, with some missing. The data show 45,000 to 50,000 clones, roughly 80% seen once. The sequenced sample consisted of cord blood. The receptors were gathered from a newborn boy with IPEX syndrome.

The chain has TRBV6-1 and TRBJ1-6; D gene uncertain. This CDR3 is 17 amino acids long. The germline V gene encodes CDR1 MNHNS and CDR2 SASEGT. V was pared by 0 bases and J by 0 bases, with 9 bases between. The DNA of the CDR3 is TGTGCCAGCAGTGAAGCGGGATGGAGCTCCTATAATTCACCCCTCCACTTT. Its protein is CASSEAGWSSYNSPLHF.

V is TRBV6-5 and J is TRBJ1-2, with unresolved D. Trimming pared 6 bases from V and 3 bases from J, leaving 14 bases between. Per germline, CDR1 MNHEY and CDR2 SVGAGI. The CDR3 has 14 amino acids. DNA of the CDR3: TGTGCCAGCAGCTTACTCGACACCTACTATGGCTACACCTTC. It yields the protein CASSLLDTYYGYTF.

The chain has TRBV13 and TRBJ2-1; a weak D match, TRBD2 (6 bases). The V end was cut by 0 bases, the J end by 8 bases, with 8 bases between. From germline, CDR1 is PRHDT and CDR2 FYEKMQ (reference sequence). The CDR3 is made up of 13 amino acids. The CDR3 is CASSLGRGYEQFF. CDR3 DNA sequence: TGTGCCAGCAGCTTAGGGCGGGGCTATGAGCAGTTCTTC. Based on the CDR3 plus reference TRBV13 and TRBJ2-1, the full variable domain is AAGVIQSPRHLIKEKRETATLKCYPIPRHDTVYWYQQGPGQDPQFLISFYEKMQSDKGSIPDRFSAQQFSDYHSELNMSSLELGDSALYFCASSLGRGYEQFFGPGTRLTVL.

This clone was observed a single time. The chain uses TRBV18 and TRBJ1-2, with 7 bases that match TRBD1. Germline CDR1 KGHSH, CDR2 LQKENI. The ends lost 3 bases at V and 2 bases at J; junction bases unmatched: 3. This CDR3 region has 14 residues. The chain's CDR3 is CASSPMGQNYGYTF. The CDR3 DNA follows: TGTGCCAGCTCACCGATGGGACAGAACTATGGCTACACCTTC. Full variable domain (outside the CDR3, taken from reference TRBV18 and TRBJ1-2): NAGVMQNPRHLVRRRGQEARLRCSPMKGHSHVYWYRQLPEEGLKFMVYLQKENIIDESGMPKERFSAEFPKEGPSILRIQQVVRGDSAAYFCASSPMGQNYGYTFGSGTRLTVV.

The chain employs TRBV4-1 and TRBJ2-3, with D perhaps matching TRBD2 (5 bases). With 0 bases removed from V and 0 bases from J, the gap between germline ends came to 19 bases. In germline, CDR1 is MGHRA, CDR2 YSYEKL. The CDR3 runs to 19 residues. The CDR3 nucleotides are TGCGCCAGCAGCCAAGATGCTATCCCGGACTCTAGCAGCACAGATACGCAGTATTTT. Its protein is CASSQDAIPDSSSTDTQYF.